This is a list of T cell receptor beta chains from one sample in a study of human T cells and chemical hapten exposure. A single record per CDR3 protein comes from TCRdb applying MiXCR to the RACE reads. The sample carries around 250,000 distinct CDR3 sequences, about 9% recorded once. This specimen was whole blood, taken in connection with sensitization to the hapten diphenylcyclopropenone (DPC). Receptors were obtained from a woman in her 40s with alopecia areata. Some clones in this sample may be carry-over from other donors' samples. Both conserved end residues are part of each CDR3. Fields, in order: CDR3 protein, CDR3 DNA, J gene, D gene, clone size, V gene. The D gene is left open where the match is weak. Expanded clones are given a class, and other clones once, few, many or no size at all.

CDR3aa: CASSHRLTGAYQPQHF; CDR3nt: TGCGCCAGCAGCCATCGACTCACAGGGGCTTATCAGCCCCAGCATTTT; j_gene: TRBJ1-5; d_gene: TRBD1; abundance: few; v_gene: TRBV4-1
CDR3aa: CASSLAYRGTETQYF; CDR3nt: TGTGCCAGCAGCTTAGCGTACAGGGGGACGGAGACCCAGTACTTC; j_gene: TRBJ2-5; d_gene: TRBD1; abundance: many; v_gene: TRBV7-2
CDR3aa: CSAGLAGGADTQYF; CDR3nt: TGCAGTGCTGGACTAGCGGGAGGGGCAGATACGCAGTATTTT; j_gene: TRBJ2-3; d_gene: TRBD2; abundance: -; v_gene: TRBV20-1
CDR3aa: CSVAGYTTYEQYF; CDR3nt: TGCAGCGTGGCGGGATATACAACCTACGAGCAGTACTTC; j_gene: TRBJ2-7; d_gene: -; abundance: -; v_gene: TRBV29-1
CDR3aa: CSAIHSTGGSSPLHF; CDR3nt: TGCAGTGCTATCCACTCGACAGGGGGCTCTTCACCCCTCCACTTT; j_gene: TRBJ1-6; d_gene: TRBD1; abundance: few; v_gene: TRBV20-1
CDR3aa: CASSRDVRSGANVLTF; CDR3nt: TGTGCCAGCAGTAGGGACGTCCGCTCTGGGGCCAACGTCCTGACTTTC; j_gene: TRBJ2-6; d_gene: -; abundance: many; v_gene: TRBV12-3/TRBV12-4
CDR3aa: CASSFPNGGAEQFF; CDR3nt: TGTGCCAGCAGCTTCCCCAACGGAGGAGCGGAGCAGTTCTTC; j_gene: TRBJ2-1; d_gene: -; abundance: -; v_gene: TRBV7-2
CDR3aa: CASSLGDLNSSPLHF; CDR3nt: TGTGCCAGCAGTTTGGGGGACCTTAATAGTTCACCCCTCCACTTT; j_gene: TRBJ1-6; d_gene: -; abundance: -; v_gene: TRBV12-3/TRBV12-4
CDR3aa: CASSHRLAGTTGELFF; CDR3nt: TGTGCCAGCAGTCACCGACTAGCGGGGACCACCGGGGAGCTGTTTTTT; j_gene: TRBJ2-2; d_gene: TRBD2; abundance: -; v_gene: TRBV27
CDR3aa: CAISEGQKNTEAFF; CDR3nt: TGTGCCATCAGTGAGGGACAAAAGAACACTGAAGCTTTCTTT; j_gene: TRBJ1-1; d_gene: -; abundance: few; v_gene: TRBV10-3
CDR3aa: CASSYRWTGGDQPQHF; CDR3nt: TGTGCCAGCAGTTACCGATGGACAGGGGGCGATCAGCCCCAGCATTTT; j_gene: TRBJ1-5; d_gene: TRBD1; abundance: medium-sized; v_gene: TRBV27
CDR3aa: CSARLSAGGTQYF; CDR3nt: TGCAGTGCTAGACTATCTGCCGGGGGGACCCAGTACTTC; j_gene: TRBJ2-5; d_gene: -; abundance: -; v_gene: TRBV20-1
CDR3aa: CASSSRLAGTEEQYF; CDR3nt: TGTGCCAGCAGCTCCCGACTAGCGGGAACGGAAGAGCAGTACTTC; j_gene: TRBJ2-7; d_gene: TRBD2; abundance: -; v_gene: TRBV13
CDR3aa: CASSLSNRGLSGYTF; CDR3nt: TGTGCCAGCAGTTTAAGTAACAGGGGGCTTTCTGGCTACACCTTC; j_gene: TRBJ1-2; d_gene: TRBD1; abundance: -; v_gene: TRBV12-3/TRBV12-4
CDR3aa: CASNRADSNEQYF; CDR3nt: TGTGCCAGCAACAGGGCCGACTCTAACGAGCAGTACTTC; j_gene: TRBJ2-7; d_gene: -; abundance: -; v_gene: TRBV28
CDR3aa: CASSLEGTYFDEQFF; CDR3nt: TGCGCCAGCAGCTTGGAGGGGACTTATTTTGATGAGCAGTTCTTC; j_gene: TRBJ2-1; d_gene: -; abundance: -; v_gene: TRBV5-1
CDR3aa: CASSPTRGFGNQPQHF; CDR3nt: TGTGCCAGCAGCCCAACAAGGGGGTTTGGTAATCAGCCCCAGCATTTT; j_gene: TRBJ1-5; d_gene: -; abundance: few; v_gene: TRBV7-8
CDR3aa: CASGGSSYNEQFF; CDR3nt: TGTGCCAGTGGCGGTAGCTCCTACAATGAGCAGTTCTTC; j_gene: TRBJ2-1; d_gene: -; abundance: many; v_gene: TRBV7-2
CDR3aa: CASSSRGPGELFF; CDR3nt: TGTGCCAGCAGCTCCAGGGGTCCCGGGGAGCTGTTTTTT; j_gene: TRBJ2-2; d_gene: -; abundance: many; v_gene: TRBV5-4
CDR3aa: CASSLAQGHSYEQYF; CDR3nt: TGTGCCAGCAGTTTAGCGCAAGGACACTCCTACGAGCAGTACTTC; j_gene: TRBJ2-7; d_gene: -; abundance: few; v_gene: TRBV12-3/TRBV12-4
CDR3aa: CASSLEGAGLYSNQPQHF; CDR3nt: TGTGCCAGCAGCTTAGAAGGGGCAGGACTTTATAGCAATCAGCCCCAGCATTTT; j_gene: TRBJ1-5; d_gene: -; abundance: -; v_gene: TRBV7-2
CDR3aa: CATTGSKGPNYGYTF; CDR3nt: TGTGCCACGACAGGAAGTAAGGGTCCTAACTATGGCTACACCTTC; j_gene: TRBJ1-2; d_gene: -; abundance: many; v_gene: TRBV6-5
CDR3aa: CASSHNDRYLYEQYF; CDR3nt: TGCGCCAGCAGCCACAACGACAGGTACCTCTACGAGCAGTACTTC; j_gene: TRBJ2-7; d_gene: -; abundance: -; v_gene: TRBV4-1
CDR3aa: CASSPGQGGMGGEAFF; CDR3nt: TGTGCCAGCAGCCCTGGACAGGGCGGCATGGGGGGTGAAGCTTTCTTT; j_gene: TRBJ1-1; d_gene: TRBD1; abundance: -; v_gene: TRBV7-3
CDR3aa: CASSPYGQNSGNTIYF; CDR3nt: TGTGCCAGCAGCCCGTACGGACAAAACTCTGGAAACACCATATATTTT; j_gene: TRBJ1-3; d_gene: -; abundance: -; v_gene: TRBV11-2
CDR3aa: CASNHPSGRGNEQFF; CDR3nt: TGTGCCAGCAACCATCCTAGCGGGAGGGGCAATGAGCAGTTCTTC; j_gene: TRBJ2-1; d_gene: TRBD2; abundance: few; v_gene: TRBV6-6
CDR3aa: CSAGSGGGSSYNEQFF; CDR3nt: TGCAGTGCTGGCTCGGGAGGCGGGAGCTCCTACAATGAGCAGTTCTTC; j_gene: TRBJ2-1; d_gene: TRBD2; abundance: -; v_gene: TRBV20-1
CDR3aa: CASSQSLAGGGETQYF; CDR3nt: TGTGCCAGCAGCCAATCTCTAGCGGGAGGCGGGGAGACCCAGTACTTC; j_gene: TRBJ2-5; d_gene: TRBD2; abundance: -; v_gene: TRBV4-2
CDR3aa: CASSPDRAPADTQYF; CDR3nt: TGTGCCAGCAGTCCCGACAGGGCCCCGGCAGATACGCAGTATTTT; j_gene: TRBJ2-3; d_gene: TRBD1; abundance: once; v_gene: TRBV27
CDR3aa: CASSSPDNEQFF; CDR3nt: TGTGCCAGCAGTAGCCCTGACAATGAGCAGTTCTTC; j_gene: TRBJ2-1; d_gene: -; abundance: few; v_gene: TRBV7-9
CDR3aa: CASSLGGINTEAFF; CDR3nt: TGTGCCAGCAGTTTAGGAGGGATTAACACTGAAGCTTTCTTT; j_gene: TRBJ1-1; d_gene: -; abundance: few; v_gene: TRBV12-3/TRBV12-4
CDR3aa: CSASRQHSNQPQHF; CDR3nt: TGCAGTGCTAGCCGGCAGCATAGCAATCAGCCCCAGCATTTT; j_gene: TRBJ1-5; d_gene: -; abundance: few; v_gene: TRBV20-1
CDR3aa: CASSETGQIYGYTF; CDR3nt: TGTGCCAGCAGTGAAACCGGACAGATCTATGGCTACACCTTC; j_gene: TRBJ1-2; d_gene: -; abundance: many; v_gene: TRBV27
CDR3aa: CSAWDKGKLNSPLHF; CDR3nt: TGCAGTGCCTGGGACAAGGGAAAACTTAATTCACCCCTCCACTTT; j_gene: TRBJ1-6; d_gene: -; abundance: -; v_gene: TRBV20-1
CDR3aa: CASRPTGTSQETQYF; CDR3nt: TGTGCCAGCAGACCGACCGGGACTTCCCAAGAGACCCAGTACTTC; j_gene: TRBJ2-5; d_gene: -; abundance: few; v_gene: TRBV7-2
CDR3aa: CASSFQGAREKLFF; CDR3nt: TGTGCCAGCAGCTTCCAGGGGGCGCGAGAAAAACTGTTTTTT; j_gene: TRBJ1-4; d_gene: TRBD1; abundance: many; v_gene: TRBV7-2
CDR3aa: CASTYWAGSSYEQYF; CDR3nt: TGTGCCAGCACCTACTGGGCAGGGAGCTCCTACGAGCAGTACTTC; j_gene: TRBJ2-7; d_gene: -; abundance: -; v_gene: TRBV6-2/TRBV6-3